What follows are 5 T cell receptor beta chains derived from one specimen sequenced in a study of spatial heterogeneity in lung cancer. TCRdb re-analysed the 5' RACE reads in MiXCR, keeping a single row per CDR3 protein. The table lists around 4,100 distinct CDR3 sequences, around a tenth of them singletons. Time point of the sample: sample taken at primary tumor resection. Study results and limitations: Higher tumor mutation counts went along with higher counts of expanded intratumoral alpha and beta TCRs.

These receptors have no identified antigens. The sequencing used lung tumor tissue, collected at surgery. These receptors came from a male donor with early-stage non-small cell lung cancer.

This clonotype is judged medium-sized. This beta chain slipped into a library made for alpha chains as a stray read, so its size is not meaningful. This chain uses TRBV12-3 or TRBV12-4 with TRBJ1-1; 7 bases align to TRBD1. The V gene end was trimmed by 5 bases and the J gene end by 8 bases; junction bases not matched to a gene: 5. This CDR3 has 12 residues. The chain's CDR3 is CASSAGTAEAFF. CDR3 in DNA: TGTGCCAGCAGTGCCGGGACAGCAGAAGCTTTCTTT.

There are a few counts of this clonotype. This beta chain is a stray read from a library made for alpha chains; its abundance is not meaningful. The rearrangement uses TRBV7-2 and TRBJ2-5; 7 nucleotides match TRBD2. This CDR3 comprises 13 residues. Trimming at V came to 1 base and at J to 5 bases, leaving 1 base not matched to a gene. From germline, CDR1 is SGHTA and CDR2 FQGNSA. The CDR3 nucleotides read TGTGCCAGCAGCTTAGAACTAGCGGAGACCCAGTACTTC. This sequence encodes CASSLELAETQYF. The full variable domain, its missing parts supplied by reference TRBV7-2 and TRBJ2-5, is GAGVSQSPSNKVTEKGKDVELRCDPISGHTALYWYRQSLGQGLEFLIYFQGNSAPDKSGLPSDRFSAERTGGSVSTLTIQRTQQEDSAVYLCASSLELAETQYFGPGTRLLVL.

By share, this clonotype counts as large. This beta chain came through as a stray read in a library set up for alpha chains, and its size says little. The genes are TRBV20-1 and TRBJ2-3, with 12 bases that match TRBD2. Germline lookup yields CDR1 DFQATT and CDR2 SNEGSKA (reference sequence). The V and J ends lost 6 bases and 3 bases, in that order; junction bases with no gene match: 10. The CDR3 is made up of 16 amino acids. The CDR3 coding sequence is TGCAGTGCCCCGACTAGCGGGAGAAAAGGGACAGATACGCAGTATTTT. Protein sequence: CSAPTSGRKGTDTQYF.

This clonotype is deemed medium-sized. This beta chain is off target for a library built for alpha chains, so its abundance means little. V and J are TRBV29-1 and TRBJ1-2, with a weak D call TRBD1 (5 bases). V lost 6 bases to trimming and J lost 7 bases, with 18 bases between them. This CDR3 comprises 13 residues. Germline values: CDR1 SQVTM, CDR2 ANQGSEA. CDR3 region: CSVGLQSGGGYTF. CDR3 in DNA: TGCAGCGTGGGACTACAGAGCGGCGGTGGCTACACCTTC. The complete variable domain, with remaining parts taken from reference TRBV29-1 and TRBJ1-2, reads SAVISQKPSRDICQRGTSLTIQCQVDSQVTMMFWYRQQPGQSLTLIATANQGSEATYESGFVIDKFPISRPNLTFSTLTVSNMSPEDSSIYLCSVGLQSGGGYTFGSGTRLTVV.

This clonotype was found many times. A library made for alpha chains picked up this beta chain off target, so its size means little. The chain is built from TRBV14 and TRBJ2-7; 7 positions agree with TRBD2. The CDR3 consists of 14 residues. The V gene's germline CDR1 is SGHDN and CDR2 FVKESK. The V and J ends lost 2 bases and 7 bases, in that order; junction bases with no gene match: 8. As DNA, the CDR3 is TGTGCCAGCAGCCAACGGCTTACGGGGGGTGAGCAGTACTTC. This gives the protein CASSQRLTGGEQYF.